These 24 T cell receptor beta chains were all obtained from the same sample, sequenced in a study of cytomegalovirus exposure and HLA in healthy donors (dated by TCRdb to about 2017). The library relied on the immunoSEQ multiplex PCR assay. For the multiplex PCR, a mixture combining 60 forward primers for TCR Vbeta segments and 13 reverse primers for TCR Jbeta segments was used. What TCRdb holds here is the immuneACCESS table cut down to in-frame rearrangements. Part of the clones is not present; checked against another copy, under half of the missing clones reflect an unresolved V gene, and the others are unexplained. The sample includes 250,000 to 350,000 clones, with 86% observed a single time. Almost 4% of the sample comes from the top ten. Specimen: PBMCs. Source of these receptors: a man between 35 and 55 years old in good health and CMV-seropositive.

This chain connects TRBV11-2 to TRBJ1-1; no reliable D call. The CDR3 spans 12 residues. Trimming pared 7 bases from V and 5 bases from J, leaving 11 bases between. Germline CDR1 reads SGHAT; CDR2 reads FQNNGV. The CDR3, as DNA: TGTGCCAGCATGTCGCTCGGGACTGAAGCTTTCTTT. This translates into CASMSLGTEAFF.

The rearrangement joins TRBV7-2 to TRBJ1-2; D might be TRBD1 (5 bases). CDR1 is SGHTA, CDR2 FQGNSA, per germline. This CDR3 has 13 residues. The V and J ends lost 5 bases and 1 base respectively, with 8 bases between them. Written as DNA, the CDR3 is TGTGCCAGCAGCCGGGGGAATAACTATGGCTACACCTTC. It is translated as CASSRGNNYGYTF.

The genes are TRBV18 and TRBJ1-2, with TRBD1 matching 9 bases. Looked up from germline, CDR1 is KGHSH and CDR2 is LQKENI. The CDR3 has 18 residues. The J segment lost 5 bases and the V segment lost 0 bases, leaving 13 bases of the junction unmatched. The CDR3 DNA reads TGTGCCAGCTCACCACCGATCCCAAGACAGGGGGAGGTTTATGGCTACACCTTC. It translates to CASSPPIPRQGEVYGYTF. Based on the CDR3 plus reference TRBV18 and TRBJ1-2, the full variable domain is NAGVMQNPRHLVRRRGQEARLRCSPMKGHSHVYWYRQLPEEGLKFMVYLQKENIIDESGMPKERFSAEFPKEGPSILRIQQVVRGDSAAYFCASSPPIPRQGEVYGYTFGSGTRLTVV.

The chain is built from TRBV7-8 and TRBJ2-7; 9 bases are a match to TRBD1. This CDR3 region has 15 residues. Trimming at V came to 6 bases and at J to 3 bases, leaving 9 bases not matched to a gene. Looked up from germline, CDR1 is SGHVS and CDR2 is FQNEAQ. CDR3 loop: CASSSRDRAIYEQYF. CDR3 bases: TGTGCCAGCAGTTCCCGGGACAGGGCGATCTACGAGCAGTACTTC.

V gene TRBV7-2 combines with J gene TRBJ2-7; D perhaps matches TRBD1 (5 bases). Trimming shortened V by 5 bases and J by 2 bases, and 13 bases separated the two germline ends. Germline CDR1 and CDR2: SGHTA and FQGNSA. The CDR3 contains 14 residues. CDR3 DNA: TGTGCCAGCAGCCCGTGGACATCTGCCTACGAGCAGTACTTC. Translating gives CASSPWTSAYEQYF.

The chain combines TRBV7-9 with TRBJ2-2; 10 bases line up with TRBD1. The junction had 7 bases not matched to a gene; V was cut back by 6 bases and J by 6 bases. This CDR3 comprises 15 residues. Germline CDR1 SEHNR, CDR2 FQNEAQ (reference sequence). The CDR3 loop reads CASRYGTGAPGELFF. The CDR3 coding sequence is TGTGCCAGCAGATATGGGACAGGGGCTCCCGGGGAGCTGTTTTTT.

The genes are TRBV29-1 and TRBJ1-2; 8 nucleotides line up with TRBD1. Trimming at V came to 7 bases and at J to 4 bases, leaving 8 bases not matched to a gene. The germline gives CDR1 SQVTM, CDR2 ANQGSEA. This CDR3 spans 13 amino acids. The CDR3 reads CSALGQGLYGYTF. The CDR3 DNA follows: TGCAGCGCACTCGGACAGGGCCTCTATGGCTACACCTTC.

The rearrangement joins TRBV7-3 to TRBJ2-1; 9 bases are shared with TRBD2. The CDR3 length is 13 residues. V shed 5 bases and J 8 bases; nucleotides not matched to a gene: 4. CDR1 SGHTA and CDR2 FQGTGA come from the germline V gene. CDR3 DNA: TGTGCCAGCAGCCTTAGCGGGAGTTATGAGCAGTTCTTC. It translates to CASSLSGSYEQFF.

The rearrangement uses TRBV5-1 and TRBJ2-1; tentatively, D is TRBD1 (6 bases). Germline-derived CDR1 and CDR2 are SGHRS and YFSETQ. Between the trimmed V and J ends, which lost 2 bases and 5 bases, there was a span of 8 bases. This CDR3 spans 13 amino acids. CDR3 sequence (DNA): TGCGCCAGCAGCTTCTACAGGGACAATGAGCAGTTCTTC. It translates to CASSFYRDNEQFF.

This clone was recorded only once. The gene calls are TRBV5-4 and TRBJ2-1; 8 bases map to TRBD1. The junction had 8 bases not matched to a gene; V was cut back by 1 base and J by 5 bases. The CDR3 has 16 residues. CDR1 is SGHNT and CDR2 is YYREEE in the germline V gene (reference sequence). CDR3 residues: CASSLRTGPTDNEQFF. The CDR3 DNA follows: TGTGCCAGCAGCTTGCGGACAGGGCCAACCGACAATGAGCAGTTCTTC.

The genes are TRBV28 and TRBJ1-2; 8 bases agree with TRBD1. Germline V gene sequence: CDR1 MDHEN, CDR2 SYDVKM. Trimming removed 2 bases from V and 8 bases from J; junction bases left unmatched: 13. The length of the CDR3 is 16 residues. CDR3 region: CASSLSLDRVARGYTF. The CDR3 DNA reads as TGTGCCAGCAGTTTAAGCTTGGACAGGGTAGCTCGGGGCTACACCTTC.

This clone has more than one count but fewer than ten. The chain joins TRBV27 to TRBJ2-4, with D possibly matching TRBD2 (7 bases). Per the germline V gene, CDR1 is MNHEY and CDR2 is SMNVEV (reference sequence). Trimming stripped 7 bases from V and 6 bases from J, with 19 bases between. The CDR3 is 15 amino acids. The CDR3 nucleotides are TGTGCCAGCAACCAAGGGGGGAGGGGGGGAAACATTCAGTACTTC. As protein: CASNQGGRGGNIQYF.

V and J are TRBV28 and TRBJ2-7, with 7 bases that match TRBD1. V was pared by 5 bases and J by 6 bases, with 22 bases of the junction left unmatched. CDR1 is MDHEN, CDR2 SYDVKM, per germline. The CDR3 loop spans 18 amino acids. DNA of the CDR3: TGTGCCAGCAGTCCAAGACAGGGTACCCCCACATTACGGTTCGAGCAGTACTTC. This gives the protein CASSPRQGTPTLRFEQYF.

CDR3 coding DNA: TGCGCCAGCAGCCAAGACGGCCGGGACAGCAACACCGGGGAGCTGTTTTTT. This encodes CASSQDGRDSNTGELFF. The chain carries TRBV4-3 and TRBJ2-2; TRBD1 matches at 7 bases. CDR3 length: 17 amino acids. Per the germline V gene, CDR1 is LGHNA and CDR2 is YSLEER. The V segment lost 0 bases and the J segment 2 bases; nucleotides outside the gene matches: 6.

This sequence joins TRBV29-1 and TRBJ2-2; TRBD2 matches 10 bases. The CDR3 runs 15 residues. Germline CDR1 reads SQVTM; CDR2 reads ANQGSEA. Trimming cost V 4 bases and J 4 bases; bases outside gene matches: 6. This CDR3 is CSVVAGTSATGELFF. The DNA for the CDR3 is TGCAGCGTTGTTGCCGGGACTAGCGCCACCGGGGAGCTGTTTTTT.

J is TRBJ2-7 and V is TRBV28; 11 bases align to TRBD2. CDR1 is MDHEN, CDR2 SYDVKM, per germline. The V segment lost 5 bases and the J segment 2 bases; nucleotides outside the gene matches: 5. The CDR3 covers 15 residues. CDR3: CASSPRLAGTYEQYF. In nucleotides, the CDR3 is TGTGCCAGCAGTCCCCGACTAGCGGGGACCTACGAGCAGTACTTC.

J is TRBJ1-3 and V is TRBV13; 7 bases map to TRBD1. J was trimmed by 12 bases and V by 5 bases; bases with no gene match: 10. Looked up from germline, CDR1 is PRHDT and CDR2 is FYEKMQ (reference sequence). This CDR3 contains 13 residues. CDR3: CASSRRQGTNIYF. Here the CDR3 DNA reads TGTGCCAGCAGCCGCCGACAGGGAACTAACATATATTTT.

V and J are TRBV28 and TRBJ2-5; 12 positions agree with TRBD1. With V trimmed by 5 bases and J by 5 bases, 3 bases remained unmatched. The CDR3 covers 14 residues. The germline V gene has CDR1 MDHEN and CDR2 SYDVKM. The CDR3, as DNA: TGTGCCAGCAGTCGGGACAGGGGGCGGGAGACCCAGTACTTC. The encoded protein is CASSRDRGRETQYF.

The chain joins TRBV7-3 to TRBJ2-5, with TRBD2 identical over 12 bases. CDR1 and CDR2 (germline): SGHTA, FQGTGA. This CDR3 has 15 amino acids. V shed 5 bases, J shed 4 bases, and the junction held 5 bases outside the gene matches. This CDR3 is CASSLAGGAGETQYF. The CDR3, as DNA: TGTGCCAGCAGCCTAGCGGGGGGGGCGGGAGAGACCCAGTACTTC.

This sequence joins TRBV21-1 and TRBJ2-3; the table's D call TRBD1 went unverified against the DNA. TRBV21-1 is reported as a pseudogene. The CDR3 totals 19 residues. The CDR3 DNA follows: TGTGCCAGCAGCAAAGTAAGGGGAAAGGGCTTGATAGACGCAGATACGCAGTATTTT. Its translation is CASSKVRGKGLIDADTQYF.

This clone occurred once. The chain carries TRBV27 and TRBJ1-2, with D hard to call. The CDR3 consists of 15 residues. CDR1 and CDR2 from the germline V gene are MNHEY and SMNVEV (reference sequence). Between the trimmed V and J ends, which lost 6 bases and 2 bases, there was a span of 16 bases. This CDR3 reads CASSSVGLLNYGYTF. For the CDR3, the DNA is TGTGCCAGCAGCTCGGTCGGACTCTTAAACTATGGCTACACCTTC.

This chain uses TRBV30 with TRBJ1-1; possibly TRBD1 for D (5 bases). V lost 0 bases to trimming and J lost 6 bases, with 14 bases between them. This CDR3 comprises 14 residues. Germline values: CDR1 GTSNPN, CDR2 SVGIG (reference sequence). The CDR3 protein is CAWSVGAGIAEAFF. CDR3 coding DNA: TGTGCCTGGAGTGTAGGGGCAGGTATCGCTGAAGCTTTCTTT.

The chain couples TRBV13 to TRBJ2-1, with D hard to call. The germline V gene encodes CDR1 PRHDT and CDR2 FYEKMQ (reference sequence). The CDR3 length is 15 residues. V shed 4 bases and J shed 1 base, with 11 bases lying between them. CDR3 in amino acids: CASSSKAPSYNEQFF. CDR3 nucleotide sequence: TGTGCCAGCAGCTCTAAAGCGCCGTCCTACAATGAGCAGTTCTTC.

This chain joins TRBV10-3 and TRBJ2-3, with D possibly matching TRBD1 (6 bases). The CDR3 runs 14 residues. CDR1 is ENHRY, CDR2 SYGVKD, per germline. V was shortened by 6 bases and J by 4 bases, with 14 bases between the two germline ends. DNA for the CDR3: TGTGCCATCAGCGCCGTCGAGGGGGCAGATACGCAGTATTTT. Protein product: CAISAVEGADTQYF.